This TCR beta chain is drawn from a study of blood T cells in healthy people across ages. Points from the study as a whole: When set beside aged donors, long-lived donors presented more naive CD4+ cells and higher diversity.

The authors ran a second PCR of about 6 to 11 cycles using a sample-barcoded 5' primer and a J-beta primer mix. TCRdb reprocessed the 5' RACE reads with MiXCR, giving one entry per CDR3 protein. The sample records 1.5 million to 2 million distinct CDR3 sequences, roughly a third being singletons. There were at least 5 micrograms of total RNA extracted from every sample. Germline V CDR1 and CDR2: DFQATT, SNEGSKA (reference sequence). The V and J ends lost 4 bases and 2 bases respectively, with 11 bases between them. This CDR3 has 13 amino acids. On this clonotype: What it binds is unknown.

The rearrangement links TRBV20-1 to TRBJ1-2; D remains unclear. This sequence was found in a woman aged 25-40 years in good health. The sequencing input was blood. In DNA, the CDR3 is TGCAGTGCTACTAAGTTAAGAAACTATGGCTACACCTTC. Translated: CSATKLRNYGYTF.